The rows below give T cell receptor beta chains drawn from one sample of a study of cytomegalovirus exposure and HLA in healthy donors. The protocol was immunoSEQ multiplex PCR, while the TCRdb copy is restricted to in-frame clones and leaves out a portion. The table shows about 130,000 clones, with around four fifths occurring only once. The sequencing input was PBMCs. The receptors stem from a man aged 18 to 35 in good health and CMV-seropositive. The CDR3 runs from the conserved cysteine through the conserved F or W. Fields, in order: CDR3 length, D gene, clone size, J gene, V gene, CDR3 DNA, CDR3 protein. D genes are given only for firm matches. Size tells how often a clone was seen (once, few, many) or the class of an expanded clone, and some rows leave it out.

15 TRBD2 once TRBJ2-3 TRBV30 TGTGCCCGAGGGAGCGGGGGGACATTTACAGATACGCAGTATTTT CARGSGGTFTDTQYF
15 NA once TRBJ2-3 TRBV6-4 TGTGCCAGCAGTGACACAACGTATAGCACAGATACGCAGTATTTT CASSDTTYSTDTQYF
16 NA NA TRBJ1-3 TRBV7-8 TGTGCCAGCAGCCACCAGAGCGGGGGAGAAAGAAACACCATATATTTT CASSHQSGGERNTIYF
18 TRBD2 NA TRBJ2-5 TRBV7-9 TGTGCCAGCAGTCCTTCTCCCGGGGCTAGCGGACTGCAAGAGACCCAGTACTTC CASSPSPGASGLQETQYF
16 NA few TRBJ2-5 TRBV7-9 TGTGCCAGCAGCTCGCCCCCGATGGGTCTGGAGGAGACCCAGTACTTC CASSSPPMGLEETQYF
16 NA NA TRBJ2-2 TRBV7-9 TGTGCCAGCAGCCCAGAGGGGGGGTCAAACACCGGGGAGCTGTTTTTT CASSPEGGSNTGELFF
19 TRBD2 NA TRBJ2-7 TRBV7-2 TGTGCCAGCAGCTTAGGGGCTACAAGGGCGGGGGGGCCGGACGACGAGCAGTACTTC CASSLGATRAGGPDDEQYF
13 TRBD1 NA TRBJ1-6 TRBV23-1 TGCGCAGATCGGCCGGGACAGTCTTCACCCCTCCACTTT CADRPGQSSPLHF
16 NA NA TRBJ1-1 TRBV7-6 TGTGCCAGCAGCTTAGCGGACGACTGGACAGCCACTGAAGCTTTCTTT CASSLADDWTATEAFF
10 TRBD2 NA TRBJ2-1 TRBV19 TGTGCCAGTGGGACTACACAGCAGTTCTTC CASGTTQQFF
15 TRBD1 NA TRBJ1-3 TRBV6-5 TGTGCCAGCAGTCCAGGGACAGGGGGCGGAAACACCATATATTTT CASSPGTGGGNTIYF
16 NA NA TRBJ1-1 TRBV11-2 TGTGCCAGCAGCTTAGAGTATCCTGGGGCAGGCACTGAAGCTTTCTTT CASSLEYPGAGTEAFF
15 NA NA TRBJ1-2 TRBV19 TGTGCCAGTAGTGGGCCGGGAGATTCTCGAAGTGGCTACACCTTC CASSGPGDSRSGYTF
14 NA once TRBJ1-1 TRBV6-1 TGTGCCAGCATTGCCCGACAGGAGAACACTGAAGCTTTCTTT CASIARQENTEAFF
15 NA NA TRBJ2-2 TRBV28 TGTGCCAGCAGTTTCTATCCCGCGGGCACCGGGGAGCTGTTTTTT CASSFYPAGTGELFF
17 TRBD1 NA TRBJ1-1 TRBV28 TGTGCCAGCAGTTCCACTCATGGGACAGCTAGGAACACTGAAGCTTTCTTT CASSSTHGTARNTEAFF
15 NA NA TRBJ1-5 TRBV5-5 TGTGCCAGCAGCTTGGGAGGGCTTAGCAATCAGCCCCAGCATTTT CASSLGGLSNQPQHF
14 NA NA TRBJ1-4 TRBV18 TGTGCCAGCACCTTACAGACAACTAATGAAAAACTGTTTTTT CASTLQTTNEKLFF
13 NA NA TRBJ1-1 TRBV4-1 TGCGCCAGCAGCCAGGGACAATACACTGAAGCTTTCTTT CASSQGQYTEAFF
13 NA NA TRBJ1-1 TRBV29-1 TGCAGCGTGGAACAGGGAAGGAACACTGAAGCTTTCTTT CSVEQGRNTEAFF
18 TRBD1 NA TRBJ2-1 TRBV19 TGTGCCAGTAGTACCCTCGACAGGGGGCGTGCATCCTACAATGAGCAGTTCTTC CASSTLDRGRASYNEQFF
14 NA NA TRBJ2-7 TRBV6-5 TGTGCCAGCAGTTACTCGCCAGGGACCTACGAGCAGTACTTC CASSYSPGTYEQYF
14 NA NA TRBJ1-2 TRBV27 TGTGCCAGCAGTTTATCAGGAGCTAACTATGGCTACACCTTC CASSLSGANYGYTF
12 NA once TRBJ2-7 TRBV2 TGTGCCAGCATGACAGTCACCTACGAGCAGTACTTC CASMTVTYEQYF